The present TCR beta chain was sequenced within a study of blood T cell repertoires in COVID-19 (dated by TCRdb to about 2020). Notes on the research overall: Samples covering the acute and convalescent phases of COVID-19 were provided by collaborators in the United States, Italy and Spain. The material from the prospective study consisted of cDNA or gDNA derived from T cells, B-cell-depleted T cells, or PBMCs. The dataset comprised deeply sampled blood TCRbeta repertoires from subjects exposed to, actively infected with, or recovered from COVID-19. A freely available public database, intended as a resource for researchers studying the immune response to SARS-CoV-2, is where the repertoires were released. Samples came from the ongoing ImmuneRACE study (first 160 participants) plus 1,254 subjects from 6 global collaborators. The sample metadata nearly always contained a de-identified subject ID, COVID-19 status, age in years and sex. Where available, HLA class I and class II types were taken from metadata supplied by the sample provider and were not determined by assay-based typing. Results the study describes overall, beyond this receptor: The amount of clinical and demographic metadata varied by source and participant and was provided uncurated.

The collaborating institutions used their own protocols to collect whole blood in K2EDTA tubes. For TCRbeta analysis, collaborators shipped samples as frozen whole blood, isolated PBMCs, or DNA extracted from either of those sample types. As regards this clone: No antigen is known for it. Base-call qualities are not available, and no considerably larger clone is one nucleotide away.

TCRbeta CDR3 regions were amplified from genomic DNA by means of the immunoSEQ Assay, a bias-controlled multiplex PCR. On the study's bioinformatics: Within the assay, amplification of reference gene primers was used to estimate how many nucleated cells each sample contained. Sequence reads were collapsed and filtered to measure the absolute abundance of every unique TCRbeta CDR3 rearrangement. For each sample, productive Simpson clonality was calculated as the square root of Simpson's diversity index across productive rearrangements. This immuneACCESS table, as held by TCRdb, lists in-frame sequences with V and J called but not all clones. Of the missing ones, under half trace to an unresolved V gene in checked studies; the others have no known cause. D and trimming were read from the DNA, whereas the V and J calls and clone size are those reported in that table. For this sample the table gives 70,000 to 80,000 clones, of which around 80% were detected only once. In total, the top ten clones hold approximately 15% of the sample.

The origin of this receptor is an elderly woman with acute or convalescent COVID-19. Specimen: peripheral blood.

The CDR3 loop reads CASTLTGGNTEAFF. The DNA is as follows: TGTGCCAGTACCCTGACAGGGGGCAACACTGAAGCTTTCTTT. Recombination joined TRBV19 with TRBJ1-1, with 10 bases aligning to TRBD1. V is cut back by 7 bases and J by 2 bases, with 4 bases in the junction unmatched. Counted from cysteine to phenylalanine, this CDR3 has 14 amino acids. The sequence is cut down to CDR3 DNA, 42 bases in frame from base 1. In the germline V gene (reference sequence), CDR1 corresponds to LNHDA and CDR2 to SQIVND.